This TCR beta chain was captured in a study of early T cells in non-severe SARS-CoV-2 infection. Study-level background: Sequenced bulk RNA came from whole blood that was unsorted, and chains were unpaired.

Study-level results: Matching against VDJdb likely underestimated virus-specific expansions, favoring anti-spike CD8.

This clonotype was observed a handful of times. The antigen is not known. The CDR3 has 15 amino acids. Germline loops: CDR1 LGHNA, CDR2 YNFKEQ. V was pared by 2 bases and J by 9 bases, with 17 bases between. Unique molecular identifiers were added to individual cDNA molecules. Each CDR3 protein is one row after TCRdb ran MiXCR on the 5' RACE reads. The sample lists 25,000 to 35,000 distinct CDR3 sequences, around 5.1% occurring once. This chain links TRBV4-2 with TRBJ2-1; D unresolved. This clonotype was obtained from an adult who was a healthcare worker with PCR-confirmed SARS-CoV-2 infection or an uninfected control (not recorded which). Source material: whole blood. In DNA form, the CDR3 reads TGTGCCAGCAGCCAATCCACGGGCTGGGTCGGTGAGCAGTTCTTC. This codes for CASSQSTGWVGEQFF.